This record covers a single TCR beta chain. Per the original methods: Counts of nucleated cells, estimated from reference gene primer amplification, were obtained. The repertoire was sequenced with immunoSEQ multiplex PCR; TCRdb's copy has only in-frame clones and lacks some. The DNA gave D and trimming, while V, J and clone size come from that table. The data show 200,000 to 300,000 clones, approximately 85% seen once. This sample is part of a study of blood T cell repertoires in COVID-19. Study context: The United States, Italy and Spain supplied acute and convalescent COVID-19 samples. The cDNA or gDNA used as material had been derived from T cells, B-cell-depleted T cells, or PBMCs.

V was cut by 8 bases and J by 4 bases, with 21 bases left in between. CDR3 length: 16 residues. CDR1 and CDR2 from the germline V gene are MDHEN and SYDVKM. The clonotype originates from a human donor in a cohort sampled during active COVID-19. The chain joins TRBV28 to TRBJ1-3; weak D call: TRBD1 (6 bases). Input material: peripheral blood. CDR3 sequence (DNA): TGTGCCAGCTCCAAGCGCGGGGGGCTGGGGGGAAACACCATATATTTT. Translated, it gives CASSKRGGLGGNTIYF.